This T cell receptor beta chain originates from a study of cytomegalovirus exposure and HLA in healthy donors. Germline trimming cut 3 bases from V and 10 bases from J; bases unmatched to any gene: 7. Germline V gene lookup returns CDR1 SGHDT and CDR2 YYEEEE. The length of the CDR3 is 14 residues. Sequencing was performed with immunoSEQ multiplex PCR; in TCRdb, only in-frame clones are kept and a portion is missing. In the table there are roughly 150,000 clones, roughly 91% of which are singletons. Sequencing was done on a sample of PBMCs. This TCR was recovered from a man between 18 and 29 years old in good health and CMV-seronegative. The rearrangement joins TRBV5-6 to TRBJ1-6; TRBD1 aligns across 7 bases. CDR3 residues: CASSSDREGSPLHF. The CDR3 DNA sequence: TGTGCCAGCAGCTCCGACAGGGAAGGCTCACCCCTCCACTTT.